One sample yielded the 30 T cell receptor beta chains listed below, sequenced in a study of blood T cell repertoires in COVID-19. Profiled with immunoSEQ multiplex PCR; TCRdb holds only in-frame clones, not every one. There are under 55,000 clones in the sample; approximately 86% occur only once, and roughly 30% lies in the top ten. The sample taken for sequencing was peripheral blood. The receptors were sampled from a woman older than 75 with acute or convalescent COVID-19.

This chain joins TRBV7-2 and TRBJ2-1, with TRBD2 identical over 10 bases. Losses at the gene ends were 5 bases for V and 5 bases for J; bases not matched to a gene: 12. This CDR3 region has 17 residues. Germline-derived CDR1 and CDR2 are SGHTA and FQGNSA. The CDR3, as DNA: TGTGCCAGCAGCCTCTTCGGCGGGACTAGCGCTAACAATGAGCAGTTCTTC. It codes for CASSLFGGTSANNEQFF.

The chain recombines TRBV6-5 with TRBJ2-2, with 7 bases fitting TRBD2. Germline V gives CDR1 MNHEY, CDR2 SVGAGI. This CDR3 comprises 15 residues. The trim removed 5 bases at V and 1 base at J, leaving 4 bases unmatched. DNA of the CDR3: TGTGCCAGCAGTAGCGCTAGCGGGAACACCGGGGAGCTGTTTTTT. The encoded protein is CASSSASGNTGELFF.

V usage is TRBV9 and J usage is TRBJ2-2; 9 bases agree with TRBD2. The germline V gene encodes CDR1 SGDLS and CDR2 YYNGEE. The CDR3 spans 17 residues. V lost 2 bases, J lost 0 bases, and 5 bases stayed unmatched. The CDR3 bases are TGTGCCAGCAGCGTGTGGTCTAGCGGGGCGAACACCGGGGAGCTGTTTTTT. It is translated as CASSVWSSGANTGELFF. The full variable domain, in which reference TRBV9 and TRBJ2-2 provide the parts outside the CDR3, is DSGVTQTPKHLITATGQRVTLRCSPRSGDLSVYWYQQSLDQGLQFLIQYYNGEERAKGNILERFSAQQFPDLHSELNLSSLELGDSALYFCASSVWSSGANTGELFFGEGSRLTVL.

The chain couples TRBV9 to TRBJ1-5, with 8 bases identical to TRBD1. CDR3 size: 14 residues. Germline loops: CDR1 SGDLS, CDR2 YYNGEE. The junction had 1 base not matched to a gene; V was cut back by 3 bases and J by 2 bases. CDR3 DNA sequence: TGTGCCAGCAGCGCAGGGGGCGGCAATCAGCCCCAGCATTTT. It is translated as CASSAGGGNQPQHF.

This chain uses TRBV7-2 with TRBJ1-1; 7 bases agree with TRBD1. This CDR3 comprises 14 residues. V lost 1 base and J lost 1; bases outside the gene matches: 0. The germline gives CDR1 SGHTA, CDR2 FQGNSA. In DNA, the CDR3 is TGTGCCAGCAGCTTAGGACAGGGGAACACTGAAGCTTTCTTT. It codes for CASSLGQGNTEAFF.

The CDR3 protein is CASSLGGGGGAMNEQFF. The CDR3 DNA is TGTGCCAGCAGCTTAGGTGGGGGAGGAGGTGCAATGAATGAGCAGTTCTTC. V and J are TRBV11-2 and TRBJ2-1, with a weak D call TRBD2 (6 bases). The V gene lost 1 base and the J gene lost 7 bases, with 20 bases spanning the gap. Germline assignment: CDR1 SGHAT and CDR2 FQNNGV. The CDR3 has 17 amino acids.

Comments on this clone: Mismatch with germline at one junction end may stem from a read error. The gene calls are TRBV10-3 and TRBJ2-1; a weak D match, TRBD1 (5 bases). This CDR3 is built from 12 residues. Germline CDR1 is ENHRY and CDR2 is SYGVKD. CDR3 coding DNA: TGTGCCATCCGTCCTGCGGACAATGGGCAGTTCTTC. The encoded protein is CAIRPADNGQFF.

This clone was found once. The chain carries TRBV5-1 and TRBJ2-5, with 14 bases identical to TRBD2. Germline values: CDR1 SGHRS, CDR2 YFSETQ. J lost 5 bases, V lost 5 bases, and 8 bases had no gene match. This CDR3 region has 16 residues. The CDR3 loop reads CASRTGTSGSSETQYF. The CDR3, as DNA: TGCGCCAGCAGAACCGGGACTAGCGGGAGCAGCGAGACCCAGTACTTC.

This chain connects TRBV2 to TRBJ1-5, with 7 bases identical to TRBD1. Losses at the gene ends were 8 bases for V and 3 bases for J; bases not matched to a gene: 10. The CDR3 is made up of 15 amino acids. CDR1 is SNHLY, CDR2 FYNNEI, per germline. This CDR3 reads CASGGQPYDNQPQHF. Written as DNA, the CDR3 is TGTGCCAGCGGGGGACAGCCTTACGACAATCAGCCCCAGCATTTT.

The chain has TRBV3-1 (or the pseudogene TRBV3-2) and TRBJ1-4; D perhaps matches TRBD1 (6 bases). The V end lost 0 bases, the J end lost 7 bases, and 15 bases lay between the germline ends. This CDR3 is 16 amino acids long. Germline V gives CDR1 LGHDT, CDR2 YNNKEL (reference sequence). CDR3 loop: CASSQESGTGSEKLFF. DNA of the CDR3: TGTGCCAGCAGCCAAGAATCGGGAACAGGGTCTGAAAAACTGTTTTTT.

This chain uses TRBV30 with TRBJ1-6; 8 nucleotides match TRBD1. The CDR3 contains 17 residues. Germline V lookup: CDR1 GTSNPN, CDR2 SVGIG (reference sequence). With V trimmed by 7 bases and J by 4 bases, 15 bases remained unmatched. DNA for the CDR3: TGTGCCTCGTCGCCTCAGGGGGCGGCACGTTATAATTCACCCCTCCACTTT. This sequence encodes CASSPQGAARYNSPLHF.

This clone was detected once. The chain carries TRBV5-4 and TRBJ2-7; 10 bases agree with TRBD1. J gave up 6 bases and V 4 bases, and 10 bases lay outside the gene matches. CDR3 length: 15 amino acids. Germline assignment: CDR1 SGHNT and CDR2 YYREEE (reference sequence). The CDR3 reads CASSPWGTGVSEQYF. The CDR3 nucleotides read TGTGCCAGCAGCCCGTGGGGGACAGGGGTCTCCGAGCAGTACTTC.

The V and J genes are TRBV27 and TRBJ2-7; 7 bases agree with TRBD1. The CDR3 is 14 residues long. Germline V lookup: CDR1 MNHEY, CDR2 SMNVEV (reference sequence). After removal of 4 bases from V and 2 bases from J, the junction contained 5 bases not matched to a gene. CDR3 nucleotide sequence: TGTGCCAGCAGTTCCGACAGGGTCACCTACGAGCAGTACTTC. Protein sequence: CASSSDRVTYEQYF.

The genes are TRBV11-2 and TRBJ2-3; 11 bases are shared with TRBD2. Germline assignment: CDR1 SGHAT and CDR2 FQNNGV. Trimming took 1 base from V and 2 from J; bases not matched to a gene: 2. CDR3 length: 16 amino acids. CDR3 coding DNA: TGTGCCAGCAGCTTAGGGACTAGCGGGTTCACAGATACGCAGTATTTT. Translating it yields CASSLGTSGFTDTQYF.

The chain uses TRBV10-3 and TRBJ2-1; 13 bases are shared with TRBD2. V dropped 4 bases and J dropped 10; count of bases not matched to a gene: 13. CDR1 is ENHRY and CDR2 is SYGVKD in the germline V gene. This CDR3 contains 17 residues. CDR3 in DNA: TGTGCCATCAGTGGGGGGTACACTAGCGGGAGGGGACGGGAGCAGTTCTTC. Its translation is CAISGGYTSGRGREQFF.

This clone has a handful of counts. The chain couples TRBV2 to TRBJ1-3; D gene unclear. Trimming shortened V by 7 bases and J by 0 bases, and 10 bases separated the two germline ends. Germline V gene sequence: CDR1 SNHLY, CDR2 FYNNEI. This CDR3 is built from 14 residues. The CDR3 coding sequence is TGTGCCAGCATAAGAGGAGTCTCTGGAAACACCATATATTTT. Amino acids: CASIRGVSGNTIYF.

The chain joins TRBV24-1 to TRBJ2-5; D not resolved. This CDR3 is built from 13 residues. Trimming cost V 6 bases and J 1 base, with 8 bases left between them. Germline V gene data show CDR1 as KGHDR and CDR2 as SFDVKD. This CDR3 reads CATSRSGQETQYF. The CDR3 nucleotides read TGTGCCACCAGTCGCTCCGGCCAAGAGACCCAGTACTTC.

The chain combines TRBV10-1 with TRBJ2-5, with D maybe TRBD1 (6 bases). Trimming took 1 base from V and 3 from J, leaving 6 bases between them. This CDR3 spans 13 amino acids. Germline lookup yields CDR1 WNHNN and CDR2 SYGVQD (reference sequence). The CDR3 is CASSEWTEETQYF. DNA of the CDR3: TGCGCCAGCAGTGAGTGGACAGAAGAGACCCAGTACTTC.

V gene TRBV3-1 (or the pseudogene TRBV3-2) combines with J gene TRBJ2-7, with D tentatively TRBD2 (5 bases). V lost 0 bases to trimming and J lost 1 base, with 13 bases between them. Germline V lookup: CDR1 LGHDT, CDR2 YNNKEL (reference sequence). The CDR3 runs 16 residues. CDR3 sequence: CASSQESSGASYEQYF. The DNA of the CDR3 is TGTGCCAGCAGCCAAGAATCCAGCGGAGCATCCTACGAGCAGTACTTC.

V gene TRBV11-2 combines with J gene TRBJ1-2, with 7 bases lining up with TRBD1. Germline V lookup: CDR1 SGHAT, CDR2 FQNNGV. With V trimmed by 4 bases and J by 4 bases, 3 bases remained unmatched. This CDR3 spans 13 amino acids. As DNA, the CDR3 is TGTGCCAGCAGCTCAACAGGGGCCTATGGCTACACCTTC. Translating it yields CASSSTGAYGYTF.

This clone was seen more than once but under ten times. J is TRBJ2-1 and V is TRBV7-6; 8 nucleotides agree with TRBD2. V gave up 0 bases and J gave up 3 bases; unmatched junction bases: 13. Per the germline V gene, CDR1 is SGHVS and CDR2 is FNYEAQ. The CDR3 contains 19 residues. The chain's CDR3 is CASSLASKAGTSYYNEQFF. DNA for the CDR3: TGTGCCAGCAGCTTAGCCTCGAAAGCCGGGACTAGTTACTACAATGAGCAGTTCTTC.

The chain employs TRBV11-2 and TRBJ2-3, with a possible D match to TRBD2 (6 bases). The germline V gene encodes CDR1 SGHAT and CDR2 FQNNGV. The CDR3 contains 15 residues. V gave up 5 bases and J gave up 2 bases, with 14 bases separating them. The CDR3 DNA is TGTGCCAGCAGCACCCGGCGCGGGGTCACAGATACGCAGTATTTT. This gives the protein CASSTRRGVTDTQYF.

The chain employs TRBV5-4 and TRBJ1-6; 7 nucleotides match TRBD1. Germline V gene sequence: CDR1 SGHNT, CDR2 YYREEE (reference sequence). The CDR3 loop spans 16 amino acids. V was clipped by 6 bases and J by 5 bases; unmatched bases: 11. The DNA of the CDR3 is TGTGCCAGCAAAAGGACAGGTACCCTGGATAATTCACCCCTCCACTTT. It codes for CASKRTGTLDNSPLHF.

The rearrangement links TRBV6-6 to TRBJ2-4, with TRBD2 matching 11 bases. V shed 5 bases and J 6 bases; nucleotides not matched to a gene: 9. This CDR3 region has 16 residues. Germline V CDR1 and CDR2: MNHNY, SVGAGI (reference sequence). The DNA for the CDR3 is TGTGCCAGCAGTCCCACTAGCGGGAGATCCGGAAACATTCAGTACTTC. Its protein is CASSPTSGRSGNIQYF.

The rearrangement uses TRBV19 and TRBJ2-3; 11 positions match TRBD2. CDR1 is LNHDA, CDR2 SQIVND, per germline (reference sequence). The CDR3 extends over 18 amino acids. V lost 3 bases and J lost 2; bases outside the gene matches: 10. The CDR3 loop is CASSIPRLAGIVTDTQYF. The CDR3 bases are TGTGCCAGTAGTATCCCTCGACTAGCGGGAATAGTCACAGATACGCAGTATTTT.

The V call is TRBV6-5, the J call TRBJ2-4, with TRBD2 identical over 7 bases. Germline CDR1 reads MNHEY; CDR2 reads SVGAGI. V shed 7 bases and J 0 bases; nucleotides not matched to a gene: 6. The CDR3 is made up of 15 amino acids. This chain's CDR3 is CASKPSGLAKNIQYF. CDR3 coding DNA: TGTGCCAGCAAACCTAGCGGCCTAGCCAAAAACATTCAGTACTTC.

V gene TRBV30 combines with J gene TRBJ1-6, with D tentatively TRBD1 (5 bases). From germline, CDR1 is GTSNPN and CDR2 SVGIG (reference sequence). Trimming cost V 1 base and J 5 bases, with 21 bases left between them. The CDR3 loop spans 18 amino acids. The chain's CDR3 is CAWSEGGGARMDNSPLHF. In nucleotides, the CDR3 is TGTGCCTGGAGTGAGGGAGGAGGGGCGAGGATGGATAATTCACCCCTCCACTTT.

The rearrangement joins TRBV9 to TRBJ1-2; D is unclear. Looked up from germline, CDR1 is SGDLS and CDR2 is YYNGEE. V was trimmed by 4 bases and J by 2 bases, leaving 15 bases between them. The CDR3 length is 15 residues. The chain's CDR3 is CASSPWNQRNYGYTF. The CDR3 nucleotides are TGTGCCAGCAGCCCGTGGAATCAGCGGAACTATGGCTACACCTTC.

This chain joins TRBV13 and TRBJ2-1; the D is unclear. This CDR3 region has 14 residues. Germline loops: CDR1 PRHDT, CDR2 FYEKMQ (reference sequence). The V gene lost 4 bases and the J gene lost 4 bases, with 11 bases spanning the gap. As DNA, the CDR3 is TGTGCCAGCAGCTCCAATCTAGTGTACAATGAGCAGTTCTTC. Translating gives CASSSNLVYNEQFF.

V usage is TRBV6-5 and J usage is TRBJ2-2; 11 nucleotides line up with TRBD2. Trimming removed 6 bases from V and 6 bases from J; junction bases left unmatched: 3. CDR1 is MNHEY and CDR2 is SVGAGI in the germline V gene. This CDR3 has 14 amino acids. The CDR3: CASRLAGGAGELFF. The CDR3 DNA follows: TGTGCCAGCAGGCTAGCGGGAGGAGCCGGGGAGCTGTTTTTT.